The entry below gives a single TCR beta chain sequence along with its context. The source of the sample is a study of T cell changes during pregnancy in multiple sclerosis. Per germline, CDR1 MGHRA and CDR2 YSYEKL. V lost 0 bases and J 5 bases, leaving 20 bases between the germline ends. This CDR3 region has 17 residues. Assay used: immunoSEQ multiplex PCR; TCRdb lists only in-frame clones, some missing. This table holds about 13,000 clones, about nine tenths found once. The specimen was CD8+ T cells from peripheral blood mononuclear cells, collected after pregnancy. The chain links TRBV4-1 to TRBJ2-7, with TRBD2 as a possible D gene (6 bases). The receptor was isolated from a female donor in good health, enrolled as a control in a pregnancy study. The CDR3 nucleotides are TGCGCCAGCAGCCAAGACAGGCCCCGCGGGACCCCACACGAGCAGTACTTC. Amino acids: CASSQDRPRGTPHEQYF.